The following is a TCR beta chain sequence with its context. The antigen is not known. This entry is derived from a study of beta chain features in type 1 diabetes. General study points: A greater similarity of naive, central memory and Treg TCRB repertoires was seen among patients than among healthy donors. Researchers report that Type 1 diabetes patients had moderately but significantly shorter TCRB CDR3s across all four CD4+ subsets.

J gave up 7 bases and V 5 bases, and 2 bases lay outside the gene matches. Germline CDR1 is GTSNPN and CDR2 is SVGIG (reference sequence). The CDR3 runs 12 residues. The sequenced template was cDNA made from the entire isolated RNA. Sequencing was performed with immunoSEQ multiplex PCR; in TCRdb, only in-frame clones are kept and a portion is missing. The table lists about 230,000 clones, 16% of them singletons. This receptor was obtained from a man younger than 40 with type 1 diabetes. Sequencing was performed on naive CD4+ T cells from blood. The chain has TRBV30 and TRBJ2-1, with 10 bases aligning to TRBD1. CDR3 nucleotide sequence: TGTGCCTGGGTGGGACAGGGGAATGAGCAGTTCTTC. The encoded protein is CAWVGQGNEQFF.